Listed below are T cell receptor beta chains from one sample, sequenced in a study of shared clonotypes between healthy human individuals. Repertoires were generated with immunoSEQ multiplex PCR, while TCRdb's copy carries only in-frame clones and drops some. The sample has around 690,000 clones, around 91% seen once. Material: memory CD8+ T cells from PBMCs. These receptors all come from a man aged 18 to 35 in good health. Some clones in this sample may be carry-over from other donors' samples. Both conserved end residues are part of each CDR3. The order of the fields is CDR3 protein, CDR3 DNA, clone size, J gene, V gene, D gene. The D gene is left open where the match is weak. Clone size is stated in some rows and not others, as once, few, many or a class when expanded.

CDR3aa: CASSLDGEQFF
CDR3nt: TGTGCCAGCAGCTTAGACGGGGAGCAGTTCTTC
abundance: NA
j_gene: TRBJ2-1
v_gene: TRBV7-9
d_gene: NA

CDR3aa: CASVNRALKEKLFF
CDR3nt: TGCGCCAGCGTAAACAGGGCGTTGAAAGAAAAACTGTTTTTT
abundance: NA
j_gene: TRBJ1-4
v_gene: TRBV23-1
d_gene: NA

CDR3aa: CASSLGTRLAKNIQYF
CDR3nt: TGTGCCAGCAGTTTGGGCACACGACTAGCCAAAAACATTCAGTACTTC
abundance: NA
j_gene: TRBJ2-4
v_gene: TRBV28
d_gene: NA

CDR3aa: CASSQDGPGGYGYTF
CDR3nt: TGTGCCAGCAGCCAAGATGGTCCGGGCGGCTATGGCTACACCTTC
abundance: few
j_gene: TRBJ1-2
v_gene: TRBV4-2
d_gene: NA

CDR3aa: CASSAGDEQFF
CDR3nt: TGTGCCAGCAGCGCCGGTGATGAGCAGTTCTTC
abundance: NA
j_gene: TRBJ2-1
v_gene: TRBV9
d_gene: NA

CDR3aa: CASRLSARGGNEQYF
CDR3nt: TGCGCCAGCAGACTGTCTGCTAGAGGTGGGAACGAGCAGTACTTC
abundance: many
j_gene: TRBJ2-7
v_gene: TRBV10-1
d_gene: NA

CDR3aa: CSVASPGGGSYEQYF
CDR3nt: TGCAGCGTAGCCAGTCCAGGGGGTGGGTCCTACGAGCAGTACTTC
abundance: once
j_gene: TRBJ2-7
v_gene: TRBV29-1
d_gene: TRBD1

CDR3aa: CASSESSSGRAYEQYF
CDR3nt: TGCGCCAGCAGTGAGTCCTCCAGCGGGAGGGCCTACGAGCAGTACTTC
abundance: NA
j_gene: TRBJ2-7
v_gene: TRBV10-2
d_gene: TRBD2

CDR3aa: CASSRYRDYSYEQYF
CDR3nt: TGTGCCAGCAGTCGATACCGGGACTACTCCTACGAGCAGTACTTC
abundance: NA
j_gene: TRBJ2-7
v_gene: TRBV7-8
d_gene: TRBD2

CDR3aa: CASSQAPSLYGYTF
CDR3nt: TGCGCCAGCAGCCAAGCCCCATCCCTCTATGGCTACACCTTC
abundance: NA
j_gene: TRBJ1-2
v_gene: TRBV4-1
d_gene: NA

CDR3aa: CASSEARAEAFF
CDR3nt: TGTGCCAGCAGCGAAGCCCGCGCTGAAGCTTTCTTT
abundance: NA
j_gene: TRBJ1-1
v_gene: TRBV13
d_gene: NA

CDR3aa: CASSQGGFYGYTF
CDR3nt: TGTGCCAGCAGCCAAGGGGGGTTCTATGGCTACACCTTC
abundance: NA
j_gene: TRBJ1-2
v_gene: TRBV14
d_gene: NA

CDR3aa: CASSQAPDRSRNTIYF
CDR3nt: TGCGCCAGCAGCCAAGCCCCAGACAGGAGCAGAAACACCATATATTTT
abundance: NA
j_gene: TRBJ1-3
v_gene: TRBV4-1
d_gene: NA

CDR3aa: CASSWVGAREQYF
CDR3nt: TGTGCCAGCAGTTGGGTTGGGGCTCGGGAGCAGTACTTC
abundance: NA
j_gene: TRBJ2-7
v_gene: TRBV27
d_gene: NA

CDR3aa: CASSLVSTLPEAFF
CDR3nt: TGTGCCAGCAGCTTAGTTTCGACCCTCCCTGAAGCTTTCTTT
abundance: NA
j_gene: TRBJ1-1
v_gene: TRBV7-9
d_gene: NA

CDR3aa: CASSLSGGEQYF
CDR3nt: TGTGCCAGCAGCTTATCGGGAGGGGAGCAGTACTTC
abundance: NA
j_gene: TRBJ2-7
v_gene: TRBV13
d_gene: TRBD2

CDR3aa: CASSQDQTGNTIYF
CDR3nt: TGCGCCAGCAGCCAAGATCAGACTGGAAACACCATATATTTT
abundance: NA
j_gene: TRBJ1-3
v_gene: TRBV4-3
d_gene: NA

CDR3aa: CASSYLGGSTGEQFF
CDR3nt: TGTGCCAGCAGTTACCTTGGCGGGAGTACGGGTGAGCAGTTCTTC
abundance: NA
j_gene: TRBJ2-1
v_gene: TRBV6-5
d_gene: TRBD2

CDR3aa: CASSFVGREIEQFF
CDR3nt: TGTGCCAGCAGTTTCGTGGGGAGGGAGATTGAGCAGTTCTTC
abundance: NA
j_gene: TRBJ2-1
v_gene: TRBV28
d_gene: TRBD2

CDR3aa: CASRFPGQVETQYF
CDR3nt: TGTGCCAGCAGATTTCCGGGACAAGTAGAGACCCAGTACTTC
abundance: once
j_gene: TRBJ2-5
v_gene: TRBV7-9
d_gene: NA

CDR3aa: CASSPGVAGADEQYF
CDR3nt: TGTGCCAGCTCCCCTGGGGTAGCGGGAGCCGACGAGCAGTACTTC
abundance: NA
j_gene: TRBJ2-7
v_gene: TRBV18
d_gene: TRBD2

CDR3aa: CASSWGLAGEGLEDNEQFF
CDR3nt: TGTGCCAGCAGTTGGGGACTAGCGGGAGAAGGCTTGGAAGACAATGAGCAGTTCTTC
abundance: NA
j_gene: TRBJ2-1
v_gene: TRBV27
d_gene: TRBD2

CDR3aa: CASSSSKDREGEKLFF
CDR3nt: TGTGCCAGCAGCTCATCAAAGGACAGGGAGGGTGAAAAACTGTTTTTT
abundance: NA
j_gene: TRBJ1-4
v_gene: TRBV7-9
d_gene: TRBD1

CDR3aa: CASSLRDGSSYEQYF
CDR3nt: TGTGCCAGCAGCTTGAGGGACGGGAGCTCCTACGAGCAGTACTTC
abundance: once
j_gene: TRBJ2-7
v_gene: TRBV5-5
d_gene: NA

CDR3aa: CASSPRQGIPGELFF
CDR3nt: TGTGCCAGCAGTCCCCGACAGGGTATCCCCGGGGAGCTGTTTTTT
abundance: NA
j_gene: TRBJ2-2
v_gene: TRBV28
d_gene: TRBD1

CDR3aa: CASSLARGPTDTQYF
CDR3nt: TGTGCCAGCAGCTTAGCCCGCGGACCCACAGATACGCAGTATTTT
abundance: NA
j_gene: TRBJ2-3
v_gene: TRBV7-9
d_gene: NA

CDR3aa: CASSLDTWGSLTEAFF
CDR3nt: TGTGCCAGCAGCTTGGACACGTGGGGAAGCCTCACTGAAGCTTTCTTT
abundance: NA
j_gene: TRBJ1-1
v_gene: TRBV5-8
d_gene: NA

CDR3aa: CASSGFGTPKSYEQYF
CDR3nt: TGTGCCAGCAGTGGGTTCGGGACTCCTAAATCCTACGAGCAGTACTTC
abundance: NA
j_gene: TRBJ2-7
v_gene: TRBV6-1
d_gene: NA

CDR3aa: CASSLMGSYSYEQYF
CDR3nt: TGTGCCAGCAGTTTAATGGGGTCTTACTCCTACGAGCAGTACTTC
abundance: NA
j_gene: TRBJ2-7
v_gene: TRBV27
d_gene: NA

CDR3aa: CASSLGGVNTEAFF
CDR3nt: TGTGCCAGCAGCCTAGGAGGGGTGAACACTGAAGCTTTCTTT
abundance: NA
j_gene: TRBJ1-1
v_gene: TRBV28
d_gene: NA

CDR3aa: CASSLGRAGEQYF
CDR3nt: TGTGCCAGCAGCTTAGGCAGGGCGGGGGAGCAGTACTTC
abundance: once
j_gene: TRBJ2-7
v_gene: TRBV11-2
d_gene: NA

CDR3aa: CASSKKGGNTGELFF
CDR3nt: TGTGCCAGCAGCAAAAAGGGGGGGAACACCGGGGAGCTGTTTTTT
abundance: once
j_gene: TRBJ2-2
v_gene: TRBV21-1
d_gene: NA

CDR3aa: CASSPKGAVGHQPQHF
CDR3nt: TGTGCCAGCAGCCCCAAAGGGGCGGTGGGGCATCAGCCCCAGCATTTT
abundance: NA
j_gene: TRBJ1-5
v_gene: TRBV7-9
d_gene: NA

CDR3aa: CASSDGAGGNGYTF
CDR3nt: TGTGCCAGCAGCGACGGGGCAGGCGGTAATGGCTACACCTTC
abundance: NA
j_gene: TRBJ1-2
v_gene: TRBV11-2
d_gene: NA

CDR3aa: CATTPAGGKVDTQYF
CDR3nt: TGTGCCACAACCCCAGCGGGAGGAAAGGTGGATACGCAGTATTTT
abundance: NA
j_gene: TRBJ2-3
v_gene: TRBV19
d_gene: TRBD2

CDR3aa: CASSAPETQYF
CDR3nt: TGTGCCAGCAGTGCCCCTGAGACCCAGTACTTC
abundance: NA
j_gene: TRBJ2-5
v_gene: TRBV25-1
d_gene: NA

CDR3aa: CASSFWGQGWTDTQYF
CDR3nt: TGTGCCAGCAGCTTTTGGGGGCAGGGCTGGACAGATACGCAGTATTTT
abundance: NA
j_gene: TRBJ2-3
v_gene: TRBV7-9
d_gene: NA

CDR3aa: CSALTVYEQYF
CDR3nt: TGCAGTGCCCTGACGGTCTACGAGCAGTACTTC
abundance: NA
j_gene: TRBJ2-7
v_gene: TRBV20-1
d_gene: NA

CDR3aa: CASSFSTGGSEQYF
CDR3nt: TGTGCCAGCAGTTTCTCCACAGGGGGCTCCGAGCAGTACTTC
abundance: NA
j_gene: TRBJ2-7
v_gene: TRBV27
d_gene: TRBD1

CDR3aa: CASSENTGSNQPQHF
CDR3nt: TGTGCCAGCAGTGAAAACACGGGGAGCAATCAGCCCCAGCATTTT
abundance: NA
j_gene: TRBJ1-5
v_gene: TRBV6-1
d_gene: NA

CDR3aa: CASSPGGGLSMNYNEQFF
CDR3nt: TGTGCCAGCAGCCCAGGGGGGGGCCTTAGTATGAACTACAATGAGCAGTTCTTC
abundance: NA
j_gene: TRBJ2-1
v_gene: TRBV27
d_gene: NA

CDR3aa: CASSPDLSQLNRYNEQFF
CDR3nt: TGTGCCAGCAGCCCTGATTTGAGCCAACTGAATAGGTACAATGAGCAGTTCTTC
abundance: NA
j_gene: TRBJ2-1
v_gene: TRBV14
d_gene: NA

CDR3aa: CAWRPREGQPYEQYF
CDR3nt: TGTGCCTGGAGGCCCAGGGAGGGACAGCCCTACGAGCAGTACTTC
abundance: NA
j_gene: TRBJ2-7
v_gene: TRBV30
d_gene: NA

CDR3aa: CASSLTGANTGELFF
CDR3nt: TGTGCCAGCAGCTTGACAGGGGCGAACACCGGGGAGCTGTTTTTT
abundance: once
j_gene: TRBJ2-2
v_gene: TRBV11-3
d_gene: TRBD1

CDR3aa: CASSWGDGYEQYF
CDR3nt: TGCGCCAGCAGCTGGGGGGACGGCTACGAGCAGTACTTC
abundance: NA
j_gene: TRBJ2-7
v_gene: TRBV5-1
d_gene: NA

CDR3aa: CASSSLSGDGYTF
CDR3nt: TGTGCCAGCAGCTCCTTATCCGGGGATGGCTACACCTTC
abundance: NA
j_gene: TRBJ1-2
v_gene: TRBV7-2
d_gene: NA

CDR3aa: CAWIWRGSSSYNEQFF
CDR3nt: TGTGCCTGGATTTGGCGGGGGTCGAGCTCCTACAATGAGCAGTTCTTC
abundance: NA
j_gene: TRBJ2-1
v_gene: TRBV30
d_gene: TRBD2

CDR3aa: CASSFYSGRSPNEQFF
CDR3nt: TGTGCCAGCAGCTTCTATAGCGGGAGAAGCCCCAATGAGCAGTTCTTC
abundance: NA
j_gene: TRBJ2-1
v_gene: TRBV5-6
d_gene: TRBD2

CDR3aa: CATSRGGSSSYNEQFF
CDR3nt: TGTGCCACCAGCAGAGGGGGGAGCAGCTCCTACAATGAGCAGTTCTTC
abundance: NA
j_gene: TRBJ2-1
v_gene: TRBV15
d_gene: NA

CDR3aa: CSVEAGIRHEQYF
CDR3nt: TGCAGCGTTGAAGCCGGAATTCGCCACGAGCAGTACTTC
abundance: NA
j_gene: TRBJ2-7
v_gene: TRBV29-1
d_gene: NA

CDR3aa: CASSLLGGRSTEAFF
CDR3nt: TGTGCCAGCAGTTTATTGGGGGGAAGGAGCACTGAAGCTTTCTTT
abundance: few
j_gene: TRBJ1-1
v_gene: TRBV28
d_gene: NA

CDR3aa: CASSWGQGEYNEQFF
CDR3nt: TGTGCCAGCAGCTGGGGACAGGGGGAGTACAATGAGCAGTTCTTC
abundance: NA
j_gene: TRBJ2-1
v_gene: TRBV7-8
d_gene: TRBD1

CDR3aa: CASSNWLSSARRWETQYF
CDR3nt: TGTGCCAGCAGCAATTGGTTGAGTAGCGCCAGACGTTGGGAGACCCAGTACTTC
abundance: NA
j_gene: TRBJ2-5
v_gene: TRBV5-4
d_gene: NA

CDR3aa: CASSFNGNTEAFF
CDR3nt: TGTGCCAGCAGTTTTAACGGGAACACTGAAGCTTTCTTT
abundance: NA
j_gene: TRBJ1-1
v_gene: TRBV28
d_gene: NA

CDR3aa: CASSIGLHGQGETDEQFF
CDR3nt: TGTGCCAGTAGTATTGGGCTCCATGGACAGGGGGAGACGGATGAGCAGTTCTTC
abundance: NA
j_gene: TRBJ2-1
v_gene: TRBV19
d_gene: TRBD1

CDR3aa: CASNPGQSVYGYTF
CDR3nt: TGTGCCAGCAACCCGGGACAGTCCGTTTATGGCTACACCTTC
abundance: NA
j_gene: TRBJ1-2
v_gene: TRBV9
d_gene: TRBD1

CDR3aa: CASSESDRRTSNQPQHF
CDR3nt: TGCGCCAGCAGTGAGTCCGACAGGCGTACCAGCAATCAGCCCCAGCATTTT
abundance: NA
j_gene: TRBJ1-5
v_gene: TRBV10-1
d_gene: NA

CDR3aa: CASSYSPAVYEQYF
CDR3nt: TGTGCCAGCAGTTACTCTCCAGCGGTCTACGAGCAGTACTTC
abundance: once
j_gene: TRBJ2-7
v_gene: TRBV6-5
d_gene: NA